Listed below are T cell receptor beta chains from one sample, sequenced in a study of blood T cell repertoires in COVID-19. Assay: immunoSEQ multiplex PCR; the TCRdb copy retains only in-frame clones and omits some. The table shows more than 250,000 clones, with 92% occurring only once. Sequencing was carried out using PBMCs or T cells enriched from blood (not recorded which). Receptors were obtained from a woman aged 25-40 years who had recovered from COVID-19. CDR3s include the opening cysteine and the closing phenylalanine or tryptophan. The order of the fields is J gene, V gene, CDR3 protein.

J: TRBJ1-1
V: TRBV9
CDR3: CASSTGGGAEYTEAFF

J: TRBJ1-1
V: TRBV28
CDR3: CASSPGQPRSEAFF

J: TRBJ2-7
V: TRBV25-1
CDR3: CASSDDTYSYEQYF

J: TRBJ1-5
V: TRBV19
CDR3: CASRQTNGPQVPQHF

J: TRBJ1-2
V: TRBV28
CDR3: CASRPSTTGRFGYTF

J: TRBJ1-1
V: TRBV19
CDR3: CASSFSPGTGTGTEAFF

J: TRBJ1-6
V: TRBV2
CDR3: CASSEEGQGDSPLHF

J: TRBJ2-1
V: TRBV4-2
CDR3: CASSQDLGGDPSEQFF

J: TRBJ2-3
V: TRBV10-3
CDR3: CAIRDDRGPDTQYF

J: TRBJ2-1
V: TRBV4-1
CDR3: CASSQDSGGPFNEQFF

J: TRBJ1-5
V: TRBV6-2/TRBV6-3
CDR3: CASSTPSAGGQPQHF

J: TRBJ2-7
V: TRBV6-6
CDR3: CASSYPLTLADEQYF

J: TRBJ1-2
V: TRBV2
CDR3: CASSWGTGNYGYTF

J: TRBJ1-1
V: TRBV19
CDR3: CASSGQLNTEAFF

J: TRBJ2-2
V: TRBV4-1
CDR3: CASSRLAGVDTGELFF

J: TRBJ2-5
V: TRBV3-1/TRBV3-2
CDR3: CASSHYTGGEETQYF

J: TRBJ2-7
V: TRBV29-1
CDR3: CSVGLGRAYEQYF

J: TRBJ2-1
V: TRBV28
CDR3: CASSLFGLAGSYNEQFF

J: TRBJ1-3
V: TRBV30
CDR3: CAWGIGNTIYF

J: TRBJ2-3
V: TRBV7-2
CDR3: CASKSGGSPIDTQYF

J: TRBJ1-1
V: TRBV7-2
CDR3: CASSLGRTEAFF

J: TRBJ1-5
V: TRBV3-1/TRBV3-2
CDR3: CASSQDAGLQPQHF

J: TRBJ2-3
V: TRBV7-9
CDR3: CASRSRFSGKSADTQYF

J: TRBJ1-2
V: TRBV6-5
CDR3: CASSLGQGALGYTF

J: TRBJ2-7
V: TRBV27
CDR3: CASSLHTGGASYEQYF

J: TRBJ2-5
V: TRBV19
CDR3: CASSSGGGLQETQYF

J: TRBJ2-4
V: TRBV3-1/TRBV3-2
CDR3: CASSSAQGKIGDKNIQYF

J: TRBJ1-2
V: TRBV7-2
CDR3: CASSSAQGNGYTF

J: TRBJ2-1
V: TRBV12-3/TRBV12-4
CDR3: CASSSTRDPPQFF

J: TRBJ2-1
V: TRBV4-2
CDR3: CASSPSGTSDNEQFF

J: TRBJ1-2
V: TRBV19
CDR3: CASTSPAGAYGYTF

J: TRBJ1-3
V: TRBV24-1
CDR3: CATPGGPGNTIYF

J: TRBJ1-5
V: TRBV27
CDR3: CATPDRGNQPQHF

J: TRBJ2-3
V: TRBV7-3
CDR3: CASSALGTSTDTQYF

J: TRBJ1-4
V: TRBV15
CDR3: CATSRKKRHDRVNEKLFF

J: TRBJ1-2
V: TRBV28
CDR3: CASSSDTRTGGYTF

J: TRBJ2-5
V: TRBV7-9
CDR3: CASSLAELDAETQYF

J: TRBJ2-2
V: TRBV12-3/TRBV12-4
CDR3: CASGGSDTGELFF

J: TRBJ2-1
V: TRBV19
CDR3: CASSIGTGGRVDEQFF

J: TRBJ2-7
V: TRBV28
CDR3: CASSLFQGAYEQYF

J: TRBJ2-1
V: TRBV11-2
CDR3: CASSPGQGSYNEQFF

J: TRBJ1-1
V: TRBV5-1
CDR3: CASTNRGSEAFF

J: TRBJ1-2
V: TRBV7-9
CDR3: CASTPPEDYGYTF

J: TRBJ2-7
V: TRBV5-4
CDR3: CASSSRGQGSYEQYF

J: TRBJ2-1
V: TRBV2
CDR3: CASSGSSGLYNEQFF

J: TRBJ1-2
V: TRBV3-1/TRBV3-2
CDR3: CASSREGPYGYTF

J: TRBJ2-7
V: TRBV4-2
CDR3: CASSQESSSGRPEF

J: TRBJ1-1
V: TRBV19
CDR3: CASSIGHKGNTEAFF

J: TRBJ2-1
V: TRBV6-2/TRBV6-3
CDR3: CASSYEGLATFGEQFF

J: TRBJ2-7
V: TRBV12-3/TRBV12-4
CDR3: CASSPTGKEQYF

J: TRBJ1-1
V: TRBV29-1
CDR3: CSVKQGGSTEAFF

J: TRBJ1-6
V: TRBV19
CDR3: CASSSQGWYSPLHF